Described below is a single T cell receptor (beta chain) sequence and its context. These data come from a study of identical twins. TCRdb re-analysed the 5' RACE reads in MiXCR, keeping a single row per CDR3 protein. The sample carries approximately 600,000 distinct CDR3 sequences, more than 9% recorded once. These records were also assigned to another study, of yellow fever vaccine responses in identical twins.

Sequencing was carried out using PBMCs. The source of this sequence is a woman aged 18-29 years in good health.

For the CDR3, the DNA is TGTGCCAGCAGTTACGCGACAGGAGCCTCGGTGGGTGAGCAGTACTTC. Its translation: CASSYATGASVGEQYF. This chain joins TRBV6-5 and TRBJ2-7, with D perhaps TRBD1 (6 bases). Trimming left V 2 bases short and J 7 bases short, with 21 bases between. The CDR3 runs 16 residues. From germline, CDR1 is MNHEY and CDR2 SVGAGI.